This T cell receptor beta chain was sequenced in a study of blood T cell repertoires in COVID-19. From germline, CDR1 is MNHEY and CDR2 SVGEGT. After removal of 2 bases from V and 6 bases from J, the junction contained 6 bases not matched to a gene. This CDR3 has 14 residues. Study processing details: Estimated nucleated cell counts came from reference gene primer amplification. Only in-frame clones appear in the TCRdb table, and some are missing; sequencing was by immunoSEQ multiplex PCR. V and J calls plus clone size are reproduced from that table; the DNA served to infer D and trimming. This sample has 260,000 or so clones, with approximately 83% found just once. Assignment of participants to cohorts was predicated upon participant-reported clinical history.

The sequenced sample was PBMCs or T cells enriched from blood (not recorded which). V is TRBV6-2 or TRBV6-3 and J is TRBJ1-1; TRBD1 aligns across 7 bases. This receptor was taken from a woman aged 40 to 50 who had been exposed to COVID-19. The CDR3 DNA is TGTGCCAGCAGTTACCCCCAGGACAGGTCTGAAGCTTTCTTT. Translated: CASSYPQDRSEAFF.